The rows below give T cell receptor beta chains drawn from one sample of a study. TCRdb recomputed calls from the 5' RACE reads with MiXCR, one row per CDR3 protein. This sample carries around 34,000 distinct CDR3 sequences, around 27% of them seen once, and the ten largest clones take about 2.2%. The sequencing input was tumor-infiltrating Tregs sorted from the breast tumor. These receptors all come from a female donor with breast cancer. CDR3s include the opening cysteine and the closing phenylalanine or tryptophan. The D gene is left open where the match is weak. Part of the rows lack a size; the others show once, few, many or a class for expanded clones.

CDR3aa: CASSRTGTSGRALGSYNEQFF; CDR3nt: TGTGCCAGCAGTCGGACCGGGACTAGCGGGAGGGCCCTGGGTTCCTACAATGAGCAGTTCTTC; len: 21; v_gene: TRBV7-2; abundance: NA; j_gene: TRBJ2-1; d_gene: TRBD2
CDR3aa: CASSTGQGMNTEAFF; CDR3nt: TGTGCCAGCAGTACGGGACAGGGAATGAACACTGAAGCTTTCTTT; len: 15; v_gene: TRBV6-5; abundance: many; j_gene: TRBJ1-1; d_gene: TRBD1
CDR3aa: CASSPSGTGDNEQFF; CDR3nt: TGTGCCAGCAGCCCGTCCGGGACAGGGGACAATGAGCAGTTCTTC; len: 15; v_gene: TRBV11-2; abundance: NA; j_gene: TRBJ2-1; d_gene: TRBD1
CDR3aa: CSAQGPGEAYGYTF; CDR3nt: TGCAGTGCCCAAGGGCCAGGGGAGGCTTATGGCTACACCTTC; len: 14; v_gene: TRBV20-1; abundance: medium-sized; j_gene: TRBJ1-2; d_gene: NA
CDR3aa: CASSYTGVRTEAFF; CDR3nt: TGTGCCAGCAGTTACACCGGGGTCAGGACTGAAGCTTTCTTT; len: 14; v_gene: TRBV6-5; abundance: many; j_gene: TRBJ1-1; d_gene: NA
CDR3aa: CASSDLASEQFF; CDR3nt: TGTGCCAGCAGTGACTTGGCTTCTGAGCAGTTCTTC; len: 12; v_gene: TRBV6-1; abundance: NA; j_gene: TRBJ2-1; d_gene: NA
CDR3aa: CASSLRGGRARGNEQFF; CDR3nt: TGTGCCAGCAGCTTACGGGGCGGGAGGGCCAGGGGCAATGAGCAGTTCTTC; len: 17; v_gene: TRBV13; abundance: many; j_gene: TRBJ2-1; d_gene: TRBD2
CDR3aa: CASSLQGTSSPLHF; CDR3nt: TGTGCCAGCAGCTTACAGGGGACTAGTTCACCCCTCCACTTT; len: 14; v_gene: TRBV7-9; abundance: many; j_gene: TRBJ1-6; d_gene: NA
CDR3aa: CASSLGVAGERKGLNEQFF; CDR3nt: TGTGCCAGCAGCTTAGGGGTAGCGGGAGAAAGGAAGGGGCTCAATGAGCAGTTCTTC; len: 19; v_gene: TRBV11-2; abundance: NA; j_gene: TRBJ2-1; d_gene: TRBD2
CDR3aa: CASSSPSHEQFF; CDR3nt: TGTGCCAGCAGCTCTCCCAGCCATGAGCAGTTCTTC; len: 12; v_gene: TRBV9; abundance: many; j_gene: TRBJ2-1; d_gene: NA
CDR3aa: CASSLAIGRTEAFF; CDR3nt: TGTGCCAGCAGCTTAGCTATCGGGCGGACTGAAGCTTTCTTT; len: 14; v_gene: TRBV7-2; abundance: NA; j_gene: TRBJ1-1; d_gene: NA
CDR3aa: CSARPRNTEAFF; CDR3nt: TGCAGTGCCAGGCCCAGGAACACTGAAGCTTTCTTT; len: 12; v_gene: TRBV20-1; abundance: medium-sized; j_gene: TRBJ1-1; d_gene: NA
CDR3aa: CSVRLNTEAFF; CDR3nt: TGCAGCGTGCGGCTGAACACTGAAGCTTTCTTT; len: 11; v_gene: TRBV29-1; abundance: many; j_gene: TRBJ1-1; d_gene: NA
CDR3aa: CASSAGTYEQYF; CDR3nt: TGTGCCAGCAGTGCGGGGACCTACGAGCAGTACTTC; len: 12; v_gene: TRBV2; abundance: few; j_gene: TRBJ2-7; d_gene: NA
CDR3aa: CATSDSGRALGNTQYF; CDR3nt: TGTGCCACCAGCGATAGCGGGAGGGCCCTGGGTAATACGCAGTATTTT; len: 16; v_gene: TRBV15; abundance: once; j_gene: TRBJ2-3; d_gene: TRBD2
CDR3aa: CASSPTLAGVTYNEQFF; CDR3nt: TGTGCCAGCAGTCCCACACTAGCGGGAGTAACCTACAATGAGCAGTTCTTC; len: 17; v_gene: TRBV6-5; abundance: many; j_gene: TRBJ2-1; d_gene: TRBD2
CDR3aa: CAWSFPRQSGNTIYF; CDR3nt: TGTGCCTGGAGTTTTCCGCGGCAGTCCGGAAACACCATATATTTT; len: 15; v_gene: TRBV30; abundance: few; j_gene: TRBJ1-3; d_gene: NA
CDR3aa: CASSESGLGYTF; CDR3nt: TGTGCCAGCAGTGAATCGGGGCTTGGCTACACCTTC; len: 12; v_gene: TRBV6-1; abundance: many; j_gene: TRBJ1-2; d_gene: NA
CDR3aa: CASSPSTSGSANSEQFF; CDR3nt: TGCGCCAGCAGTCCCTCGACTAGCGGGAGTGCTAACAGTGAGCAGTTCTTC; len: 17; v_gene: TRBV4-1; abundance: NA; j_gene: TRBJ2-1; d_gene: TRBD2
CDR3aa: CASRRDIGSYEQYF; CDR3nt: TGTGCCAGCAGAAGGGACATCGGCTCCTACGAGCAGTACTTC; len: 14; v_gene: TRBV6-5; abundance: many; j_gene: TRBJ2-7; d_gene: NA
CDR3aa: CASSAEGSGNQPQHF; CDR3nt: TGTGCCAGCAGTGCGGAAGGGTCAGGTAATCAGCCCCAGCATTTT; len: 15; v_gene: TRBV2; abundance: NA; j_gene: TRBJ1-5; d_gene: NA
CDR3aa: CASSLSQGYNYGYTF; CDR3nt: TGTGCCAGCAGTTTGTCACAGGGCTATAACTATGGCTACACCTTC; len: 15; v_gene: TRBV28; abundance: NA; j_gene: TRBJ1-2; d_gene: NA
CDR3aa: CASSSLGADTQYF; CDR3nt: TGTGCCAGCAGCTCCTTGGGTGCGGATACGCAGTATTTT; len: 13; v_gene: TRBV5-6; abundance: many; j_gene: TRBJ2-3; d_gene: NA
CDR3aa: CASSPWTSGSVRYGNEQSF; CDR3nt: TGCGCCAGCAGCCCCTGGACTAGCGGGAGTGTAAGATACGGCAATGAGCAGTCCTTC; len: 19; v_gene: TRBV5-1; abundance: NA; j_gene: TRBJ2-1; d_gene: TRBD2
CDR3aa: CASSLVGAINEQFF; CDR3nt: TGCGCCAGCAGCTTGGTTGGGGCGATCAATGAGCAGTTCTTC; len: 14; v_gene: TRBV5-1; abundance: medium-sized; j_gene: TRBJ2-1; d_gene: NA
CDR3aa: CASSQLAGISSEQFF; CDR3nt: TGTGCCAGCAGTCAACTAGCGGGGATTTCATCTGAGCAGTTCTTC; len: 15; v_gene: TRBV6-1; abundance: medium-sized; j_gene: TRBJ2-1; d_gene: TRBD2
CDR3aa: CASSFIGGTFVPDTQYF; CDR3nt: TGTGCCAGCAGTTTCATTGGCGGGACTTTCGTCCCAGATACGCAGTATTTT; len: 17; v_gene: TRBV12-3/TRBV12-4; abundance: NA; j_gene: TRBJ2-3; d_gene: NA
CDR3aa: CSVEGATEAFF; CDR3nt: TGCAGCGTTGAGGGGGCCACTGAAGCTTTCTTT; len: 11; v_gene: TRBV29-1; abundance: medium-sized; j_gene: TRBJ1-1; d_gene: NA
CDR3aa: CASSRRTSGMHNEQFF; CDR3nt: TGTGCCAGCAGCCGCCGGACTAGCGGGATGCACAATGAGCAGTTCTTC; len: 16; v_gene: TRBV7-6; abundance: many; j_gene: TRBJ2-1; d_gene: TRBD2
CDR3aa: CASSRTGASRTEAFF; CDR3nt: TGTGCCAGCAGCCGGACAGGAGCCTCTAGGACTGAAGCTTTCTTT; len: 15; v_gene: TRBV28; abundance: many; j_gene: TRBJ1-1; d_gene: TRBD1
CDR3aa: CSVRAAGEQYF; CDR3nt: TGCAGCGTCCGGGCTGCTGGGGAGCAGTACTTC; len: 11; v_gene: TRBV29-1; abundance: NA; j_gene: TRBJ2-7; d_gene: NA
CDR3aa: CASSYGGDRVYSPLHF; CDR3nt: TGTGCCAGCAGTTACGGGGGGGACAGGGTGTACTCACCCCTCCACTTT; len: 16; v_gene: TRBV6-5; abundance: NA; j_gene: TRBJ1-6; d_gene: TRBD1
CDR3aa: CASTPGGRTDTQYF; CDR3nt: TGTGCCAGCACCCCGGGAGGCCGCACAGATACGCAGTATTTT; len: 14; v_gene: TRBV12-3/TRBV12-4; abundance: many; j_gene: TRBJ2-3; d_gene: TRBD2
CDR3aa: CASSIPGTGNTIYF; CDR3nt: TGTGCCAGTAGTATACCGGGGACTGGAAACACCATATATTTT; len: 14; v_gene: TRBV19; abundance: many; j_gene: TRBJ1-3; d_gene: NA
CDR3aa: CASGKDRVNQPQHF; CDR3nt: TGTGCCAGCGGGAAGGACAGGGTCAATCAGCCCCAGCATTTT; len: 14; v_gene: TRBV2; abundance: many; j_gene: TRBJ1-5; d_gene: TRBD1
CDR3aa: CASSDRPGGIDEQYF; CDR3nt: TGCGCCAGCAGCGACCGCCCAGGGGGTATCGACGAGCAGTACTTC; len: 15; v_gene: TRBV5-1; abundance: medium-sized; j_gene: TRBJ2-7; d_gene: TRBD1
CDR3aa: CASSLVPYRSQSSGANVLTF; CDR3nt: TGTGCCAGCAGCTTGGTGCCCTACCGATCTCAAAGCTCTGGGGCCAACGTCCTGACTTTC; len: 20; v_gene: TRBV7-8; abundance: NA; j_gene: TRBJ2-6; d_gene: NA
CDR3aa: CASSSGNYGGYTF; CDR3nt: TGCGCCAGCAGCTCGGGGAACTATGGGGGCTACACCTTC; len: 13; v_gene: TRBV5-1; abundance: many; j_gene: TRBJ1-2; d_gene: NA
CDR3aa: CAWSVGTGNGYTF; CDR3nt: TGTGCCTGGAGTGTAGGGACAGGGAATGGCTACACCTTC; len: 13; v_gene: TRBV30; abundance: NA; j_gene: TRBJ1-2; d_gene: TRBD1
CDR3aa: CASSLRTVNEQFF; CDR3nt: TGTGCCAGCAGCTTAAGGACCGTCAATGAGCAGTTCTTC; len: 13; v_gene: TRBV7-8; abundance: few; j_gene: TRBJ2-1; d_gene: NA
CDR3aa: CASKTLTDTQYF; CDR3nt: TGTGCCAGCAAGACCCTTACGGATACGCAGTATTTT; len: 12; v_gene: TRBV6-6; abundance: many; j_gene: TRBJ2-3; d_gene: NA
CDR3aa: CSAPGASGNTIYF; CDR3nt: TGCAGTGCTCCAGGGGCCTCTGGAAACACCATATATTTT; len: 13; v_gene: TRBV20-1; abundance: medium-sized; j_gene: TRBJ1-3; d_gene: NA
CDR3aa: CASSLGAGPETEAFF; CDR3nt: TGCGCCAGCAGCCTCGGAGCGGGACCAGAGACTGAAGCTTTCTTT; len: 15; v_gene: TRBV5-1; abundance: few; j_gene: TRBJ1-1; d_gene: NA
CDR3aa: CASSASGETQYF; CDR3nt: TGCGCCAGCAGCGCTAGCGGCGAGACCCAGTACTTC; len: 12; v_gene: TRBV5-1; abundance: many; j_gene: TRBJ2-5; d_gene: TRBD2
CDR3aa: CASSPPGGRWGNEQFF; CDR3nt: TGTGCCAGCAGCCCTCCGGGCGGGAGGTGGGGCAATGAGCAGTTCTTC; len: 16; v_gene: TRBV7-6; abundance: many; j_gene: TRBJ2-1; d_gene: TRBD2
CDR3aa: CASSQGTSGSDEQFF; CDR3nt: TGCGCCAGCAGCCAAGGTACTAGCGGGAGTGATGAGCAGTTCTTC; len: 15; v_gene: TRBV4-1; abundance: many; j_gene: TRBJ2-1; d_gene: TRBD2
CDR3aa: CASSLSGTNSTYEQYF; CDR3nt: TGTGCCAGCAGCTTATCCGGGACCAACTCTACCTACGAGCAGTACTTC; len: 16; v_gene: TRBV11-2; abundance: NA; j_gene: TRBJ2-7; d_gene: NA